What follows is one T cell receptor (beta chain) and its context. The CDR3 runs to 11 residues. V lost 10 bases to trimming and J lost 3 bases; unmatched junction nucleotides: 3. Germline V CDR1 and CDR2: MGHDK, SYGVNS. This entry comes from a study of shared T cell receptors in the human thymus. Profiled with immunoSEQ multiplex PCR; TCRdb holds only in-frame clones, not every one. The data contain roughly 660,000 clones, 88% of them seen just once; the ten biggest clones take up 0.0095% to 0.013%. These data were likewise used in another study, on human thymus T cells. That work contributes: Resected material from corrective heart surgery provided the thymus tissue analysed. Biased V and J segment usage appeared in thymus and peripheral blood.

Sequenced material: thymocytes. V usage is TRBV25-1 and J usage is TRBJ2-7; 7 bases are shared with TRBD1. The source of this sequence is a boy under three years old with a congenital heart defect. The CDR3 DNA sequence: TGTGCCACCACAGGGGACTACGAGCAGTACTTC. The encoded protein is CATTGDYEQYF.